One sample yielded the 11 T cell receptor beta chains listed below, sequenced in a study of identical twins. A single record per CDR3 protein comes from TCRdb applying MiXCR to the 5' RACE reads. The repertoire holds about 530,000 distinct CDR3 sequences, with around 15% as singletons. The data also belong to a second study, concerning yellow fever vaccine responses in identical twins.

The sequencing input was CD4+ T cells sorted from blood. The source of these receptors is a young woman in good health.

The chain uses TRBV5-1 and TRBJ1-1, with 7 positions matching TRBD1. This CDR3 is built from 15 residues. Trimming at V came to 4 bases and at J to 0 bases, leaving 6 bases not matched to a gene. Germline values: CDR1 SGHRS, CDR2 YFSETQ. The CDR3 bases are TGCGCCAGCAGCCCCCAGACAGGGATGAACACTGAAGCTTTCTTT. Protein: CASSPQTGMNTEAFF.

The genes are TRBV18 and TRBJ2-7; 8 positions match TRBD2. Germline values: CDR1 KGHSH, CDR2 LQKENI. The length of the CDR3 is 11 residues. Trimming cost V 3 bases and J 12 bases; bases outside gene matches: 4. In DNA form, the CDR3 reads TGTGCCAGCTCACCCGGGACTAGTGTGTACTTC. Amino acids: CASSPGTSVYF.

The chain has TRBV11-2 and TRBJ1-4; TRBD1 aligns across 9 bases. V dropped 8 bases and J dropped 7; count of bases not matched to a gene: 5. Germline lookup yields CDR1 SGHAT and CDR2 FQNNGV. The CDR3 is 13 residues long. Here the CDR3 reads CASGRQGGEKLFF. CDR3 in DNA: TGTGCCAGCGGTAGACAGGGGGGTGAAAAACTGTTTTTT.

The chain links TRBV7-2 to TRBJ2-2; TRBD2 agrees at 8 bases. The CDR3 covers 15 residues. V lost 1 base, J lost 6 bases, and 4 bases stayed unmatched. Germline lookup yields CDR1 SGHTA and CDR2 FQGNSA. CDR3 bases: TGTGCCAGCAGCTTAGAATCGGGGGGGCCCGGGGAGCTGTTTTTT. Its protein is CASSLESGGPGELFF. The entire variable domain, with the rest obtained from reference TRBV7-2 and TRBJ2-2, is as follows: GAGVSQSPSNKVTEKGKDVELRCDPISGHTALYWYRQSLGQGLEFLIYFQGNSAPDKSGLPSDRFSAERTGGSVSTLTIQRTQQEDSAVYLCASSLESGGPGELFFGEGSRLTVL.

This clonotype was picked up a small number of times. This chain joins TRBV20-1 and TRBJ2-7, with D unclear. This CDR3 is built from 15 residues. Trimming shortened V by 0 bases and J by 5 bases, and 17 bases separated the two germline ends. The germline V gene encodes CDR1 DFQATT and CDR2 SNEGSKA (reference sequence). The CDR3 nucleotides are TGCAGTGCTAGAGACCCTTCCTCCACGAAGAACGAGCAGTACTTC. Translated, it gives CSARDPSSTKNEQYF.

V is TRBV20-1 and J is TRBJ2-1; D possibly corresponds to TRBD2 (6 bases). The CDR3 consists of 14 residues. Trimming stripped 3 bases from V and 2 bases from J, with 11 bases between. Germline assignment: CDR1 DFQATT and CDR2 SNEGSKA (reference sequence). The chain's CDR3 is CSARLGGTYNEQFF. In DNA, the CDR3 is TGCAGTGCTAGGTTGGGCGGGACCTACAATGAGCAGTTCTTC.

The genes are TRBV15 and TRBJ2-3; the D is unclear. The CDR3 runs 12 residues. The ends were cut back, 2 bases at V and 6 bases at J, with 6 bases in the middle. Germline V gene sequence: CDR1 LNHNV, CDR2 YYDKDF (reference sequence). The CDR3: CATSRYGDTQYF. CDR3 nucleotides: TGTGCCACCAGCAGATACGGGGATACGCAGTATTTT.

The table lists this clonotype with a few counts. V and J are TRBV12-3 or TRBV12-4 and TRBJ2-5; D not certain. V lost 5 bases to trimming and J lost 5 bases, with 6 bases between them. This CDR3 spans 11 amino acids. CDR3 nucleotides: TGTGCCAGCAGTCATAGTGAGACCCAGTACTTC. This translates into CASSHSETQYF.

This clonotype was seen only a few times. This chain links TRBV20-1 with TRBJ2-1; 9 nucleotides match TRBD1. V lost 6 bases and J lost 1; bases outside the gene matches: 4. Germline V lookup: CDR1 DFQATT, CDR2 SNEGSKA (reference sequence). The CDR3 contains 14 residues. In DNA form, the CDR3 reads TGCAGTGCAGGGGACAGGGCGTCCTACAATGAGCAGTTCTTC. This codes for CSAGDRASYNEQFF.

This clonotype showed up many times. CDR3 amino acids: CSARDGGGLAGHEQYF. DNA of the CDR3: TGCAGTGCTAGAGACGGGGGGGGACTAGCGGGTCACGAGCAGTACTTC. The chain uses TRBV20-1 and TRBJ2-7, with 12 bases that match TRBD2. The length of the CDR3 is 16 residues. V lost 0 bases to trimming and J lost 5 bases; unmatched junction nucleotides: 8. Germline values: CDR1 DFQATT, CDR2 SNEGSKA (reference sequence).

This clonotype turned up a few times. CDR3 DNA sequence: TGTGCCAGCAGCTTGGAGACGAACACCGGGGAGCTGTTTTTT. Encoded protein: CASSLETNTGELFF. V usage is TRBV7-9 and J usage is TRBJ2-2; D is unclear. The CDR3 consists of 14 residues. V shed 3 bases and J shed 0 bases, with 5 bases lying between them. The germline V gene has CDR1 SEHNR and CDR2 FQNEAQ (reference sequence).